This T cell receptor beta chain was obtained from a study of cytomegalovirus exposure and HLA in healthy donors. Study summary: An early release of data contained roughly 90 million unique TCRs, which came from HLA-typed donors. Membership in the Caucasian-associated ancestry cluster was found for about four fifths of roughly 400 genotyped donors.

The CDR3 runs 14 residues. Germline V gives CDR1 MNHEY, CDR2 SVGAGI. Trimming pared 2 bases from V and 0 bases from J, leaving 7 bases between. This clone showed up just a few times. Its specificity is not known. The PCR contained 60 Vbeta and 13 Jbeta primers. The repertoire was sequenced with immunoSEQ multiplex PCR; TCRdb's copy has only in-frame clones and lacks some. The sample holds over 150,000 clones, about 76% seen once. Study-wide findings and caveats: According to an earlier analysis, most TCR beta V segments yielded productive rearrangements about 90% or about 30% of the time. TCR beta chains numbering under 200 were designated cytomegalovirus-associated.

The TCR was taken from a man between 25 and 39 years old in good health and CMV-seropositive. The rearrangement links TRBV6-5 to TRBJ1-1, with D unclear. The sample comprised PBMCs. The CDR3 reads CASSYNSLNTEAFF. CDR3 coding DNA: TGTGCCAGCAGTTACAACAGCTTGAACACTGAAGCTTTCTTT.